This entry lists 2 T cell receptor beta chains sequenced from one sample in a study of T-cell reconstitution after alpha-beta-depleted transplantation in children. A TCRbeta library incorporating unique molecular identifiers was prepared. MiXCR was run by TCRdb on the PCR reads, yielding one entry per CDR3 protein. The sample has 70,000 to 95,000 distinct CDR3 sequences, 15% to 20% seen once; the top ten hold 50% to 65%. The sequences come from PBMCs, mostly from graft donor cells, collected 360 days after TCRalphabeta/CD19-depleted stem cell transplant. The receptor source for this set is a male patient between 2 and 10 years old who had a stem cell transplant for acute lymphoblastic leukemia, so the T cells may come from the graft donor.

This clonotype was observed a handful of times. The rearrangement joins TRBV11-2 to TRBJ2-2; D remains ambiguous. CDR1 and CDR2 from the germline V gene are SGHAT and FQNNGV. Trimming cost V 5 bases and J 2 bases, with 12 bases left between them. The CDR3 covers 15 residues. CDR3 region: CASSPGRINTGELFF. The CDR3 coding sequence is TGTGCCAGCAGCCCCGGACGGATCAACACCGGGGAGCTGTTTTTT.

This clonotype has a count of ten or more. In DNA, the CDR3 is TGCGCCAGCAGCCAATGGACAGGGGCCCAAGAGACCCAGTACTTC. This gives the protein CASSQWTGAQETQYF. The chain joins TRBV4-1 to TRBJ2-5, with TRBD1 matching over 9 bases. CDR3 length: 15 residues. CDR1 is MGHRA, CDR2 YSYEKL, per germline. The J segment lost 1 base and the V segment lost 2 bases, leaving 2 bases of the junction unmatched.